This is a list of T cell receptor beta chains from one sample in a study of PD-L1 blockade in urothelial cancer. Profiling relied on immunoSEQ multiplex PCR, and the TCRdb table lists in-frame clones only, not all of them. The sample includes over 100,000 clones, approximately 84% seen only once; the top ten take 3.2%. The sample consisted of PBMCs, taken around atezolizumab (anti-PD-L1) treatment. The receptors here all came from a man in his fifties with urothelial cancer. Each CDR3 is given without its conserved first and last residue. A D gene is named only where the DNA matches it firmly. Rows give clone size only sometimes, using once, few, many, or a class for an expanded clone.

j_call clone_size v_call d_call cdr3_aa
TRBJ2-7 - TRBV28 TRBD1 ASTSFGVGTGSSYEQY
TRBJ2-5 - TRBV5-1 TRBD1 ASSQRTGGFGETQY
TRBJ2-5 - TRBV4-1 - ASSQVPGVGETQY
TRBJ2-1 - TRBV5-1 TRBD2 ASSEGLGVHEQF
TRBJ2-1 once TRBV7-2 TRBD2 ASSLHRTSGRRWGNEQF
TRBJ1-2 - TRBV28 TRBD1 ASSQQGASNYGYT
TRBJ1-5 - TRBV18 - ASSPGLNQPQH
TRBJ2-1 - TRBV5-1 TRBD2 ASSIPSGSLQDEQF
TRBJ1-3 - TRBV6-1 - ASSVDDILLRGNTIY
TRBJ1-1 - TRBV6-1 - ASSAWGPGAEAF
TRBJ2-7 - TRBV6-5 - ASSSLNEQY
TRBJ1-6 - TRBV30 - AWSLGNSPLH
TRBJ1-2 - TRBV5-4 - ASSLNLQGYGYT
TRBJ2-3 - TRBV14 TRBD2 ASSRREGHSTDTQY
TRBJ1-6 - TRBV2 TRBD1 ASSGGQGPNSYNSPLH
TRBJ1-1 - TRBV6-1 - ASNPSSPRNTEAF
TRBJ1-4 - TRBV7-2 - ASSRSGQSNEKLF
TRBJ2-1 once TRBV9 - ASNGGPSYNEQF
TRBJ1-4 - TRBV6-1 - ASSAQTGLNEKLF
TRBJ1-3 - TRBV9 - ASSPTGNTIY
TRBJ2-1 - TRBV7-6 TRBD2 ASSLVAGGAYNEQF
TRBJ2-7 - TRBV7-3 TRBD1 ASSSTGRTYEQY
TRBJ2-5 - TRBV2 - ASLRRTIQETQY
TRBJ2-3 - TRBV30 TRBD1 AWSGGTGDGTQY
TRBJ2-3 - TRBV4-1 TRBD2 ASSPARTSGADTQY
TRBJ2-7 - TRBV7-3 - ASSFSPGREQY
TRBJ1-1 - TRBV2 - ASIQDTEAF
TRBJ2-5 - TRBV28 - ASSLNSRPRGLPGTRETQY
TRBJ2-7 - TRBV27 - AVRAGHYEQY
TRBJ1-5 - TRBV4-2 TRBD1 ASSQDFRTGSNQPQH
TRBJ2-3 - TRBV27 - ASSLARGNSDTQY
TRBJ1-3 - TRBV7-9 TRBD1 ASSLGDSRNTIY
TRBJ2-3 few TRBV7-3 TRBD2 ASSPLTSGLSTDTQY
TRBJ2-7 - TRBV30 - AWSWSGGGSYEQY
TRBJ2-2 - TRBV7-3 TRBD2 ASSPGLAGVEELF
TRBJ1-1 - TRBV7-2 TRBD1 ASSRTGTTMNTEAF
TRBJ2-7 - TRBV7-6 - ASSLDNDYEQY
TRBJ2-2 medium-sized TRBV5-1 - ASSFRGRTDTGELF
TRBJ2-1 - TRBV7-8 TRBD1 ASSLKGTAWSYNEQF
TRBJ1-2 once TRBV7-2 TRBD1 ASTLTGVGYT
TRBJ2-7 few TRBV28 - ASSRRWSYEQY
TRBJ2-2 - TRBV5-1 - ASKSNTGELF
TRBJ2-7 - TRBV5-1 TRBD2 ASTRDSGRATGRYEQY
TRBJ1-1 - TRBV9 - ASSVDGGNTEAF
TRBJ2-7 - TRBV7-2 TRBD2 ASSFQRGLSYEQY
TRBJ2-7 - TRBV15 - ATSTFRAQGNYEQY
TRBJ1-5 - TRBV28 TRBD1 ASSFRRTGQGGQPQH
TRBJ1-5 - TRBV30 - ALNPAGERNQPQH
TRBJ1-1 - TRBV11-2 TRBD1 ASSLVGVGTGGEAF
TRBJ1-1 - TRBV27 TRBD1 ASSFGQGSSEAF